These T cell receptor beta chains were read from a single sample in a study of CD8+CD57+ T cells in acquired aplastic anemia. A single record per CDR3 protein comes from TCRdb applying MiXCR to the reads. This sample has under 350,000 distinct CDR3 sequences, with roughly 59% found just once. The sample comprised sorted CD4+, CD8+, or CD8+CD57+ T cells (not recorded which) from PBMCs. These receptors came from a human donor with aplastic anemia. The CDR3 runs from the conserved cysteine through the conserved F or W. The D gene is left open where the match is weak. The size entry is marked missing in some rows and otherwise reads once, few, many or a size class.

CDR3nt: TGTGCCAGCAGCCTGGGACAGGGGTACAATTCACCCCTCCACTTT
CDR3aa: CASSLGQGYNSPLHF
abundance: few
j_gene: TRBJ1-6
d_gene: TRBD1
v_gene: TRBV7-3

CDR3nt: TGTGCCAGTAGTATCGCCGGGACTTTC
CDR3aa: CASSIAGTF
abundance: once
j_gene: TRBJ2-2
d_gene: NA
v_gene: TRBV19

CDR3nt: TGTGCCAGTAAAGGTGACAGGGTCGACACCGGGGAGCTGTTTTTT
CDR3aa: CASKGDRVDTGELFF
abundance: NA
j_gene: TRBJ2-2
d_gene: TRBD1
v_gene: TRBV19

CDR3nt: TGTGCCAGTAGTCCCTGGGCCTACTACAATGAGCAGTTCTTC
CDR3aa: CASSPWAYYNEQFF
abundance: NA
j_gene: TRBJ2-1
d_gene: NA
v_gene: TRBV19

CDR3nt: TGTGCCAGCAGCGCGCGACAGGGGTCGGGGGAGACCCAGTACTTC
CDR3aa: CASSARQGSGETQYF
abundance: few
j_gene: TRBJ2-5
d_gene: TRBD1
v_gene: TRBV7-3

CDR3nt: TGTGCCAGCAGTCCTGCTAGCGGGGCAGGGTTCGGAGACTACACCTTC
CDR3aa: CASSPASGAGFGDYTF
abundance: NA
j_gene: TRBJ1-2
d_gene: NA
v_gene: TRBV2

CDR3nt: TGTGCCAGCAGCTTCCAGGTAGCCGAGACCCAGTACTTC
CDR3aa: CASSFQVAETQYF
abundance: many
j_gene: TRBJ2-5
d_gene: NA
v_gene: TRBV7-6

CDR3nt: TGTGCCAGCAGTCGGGGGGTGGGGTCACCCCTCCACTTT
CDR3aa: CASSRGVGSPLHF
abundance: few
j_gene: TRBJ1-6
d_gene: NA
v_gene: TRBV6-5

CDR3nt: TGCAGTGCTAGACAGGATATGAACACTGAAGCTTTCTTT
CDR3aa: CSARQDMNTEAFF
abundance: NA
j_gene: TRBJ1-1
d_gene: NA
v_gene: TRBV20-1

CDR3nt: TGCAGCGTTGACCCACTAGCGGGGCAAGAGACCCAGTACTTC
CDR3aa: CSVDPLAGQETQYF
abundance: NA
j_gene: TRBJ2-5
d_gene: TRBD2
v_gene: TRBV29-1

CDR3nt: TGCAGCTATACCGACAGGACAGAGAGTTACGAGCAGTACTTC
CDR3aa: CSYTDRTESYEQYF
abundance: NA
j_gene: TRBJ2-7
d_gene: NA
v_gene: TRBV29-1

CDR3nt: TGTGCCTTCAGTGAGACGGGAAGCTCCTACAATGAGCAGTTCTTC
CDR3aa: CAFSETGSSYNEQFF
abundance: once
j_gene: TRBJ2-1
d_gene: NA
v_gene: TRBV10-3

CDR3nt: TGTGCCAGCAGCAACCCGCGGGATGCCAGCTCCTACGAGCAGTACTTC
CDR3aa: CASSNPRDASSYEQYF
abundance: NA
j_gene: TRBJ2-7
d_gene: NA
v_gene: TRBV7-2

CDR3nt: TGTGCCACCAGCAGAGATCGGGGCATGAGCTACGAGCAGTACTTC
CDR3aa: CATSRDRGMSYEQYF
abundance: NA
j_gene: TRBJ2-7
d_gene: NA
v_gene: TRBV15

CDR3nt: TGTGCCATCAGTGGCGGGGGTGAAGCTTTCTTT
CDR3aa: CAISGGGEAFF
abundance: NA
j_gene: TRBJ1-1
d_gene: NA
v_gene: TRBV10-3

CDR3nt: TGCGCCAGCAGCTCTCAGGCTCCAAACACCGGGGAACTGTTTTTT
CDR3aa: CASSSQAPNTGELFF
abundance: NA
j_gene: TRBJ2-2
d_gene: NA
v_gene: TRBV5-1

CDR3nt: TGCAGTGCCCCCTTTATCGTGGGGGGTGGCTACACCTTC
CDR3aa: CSAPFIVGGGYTF
abundance: many
j_gene: TRBJ1-2
d_gene: NA
v_gene: TRBV20-1

CDR3nt: TGTGCCAGTAGTATAGCGACTAGCGGGACCCAAGAGACCCAGTACTTC
CDR3aa: CASSIATSGTQETQYF
abundance: few
j_gene: TRBJ2-5
d_gene: TRBD2
v_gene: TRBV19

CDR3nt: TGTGCCAGCAGTTTTTTATGGAATGAGCAGTTCTTC
CDR3aa: CASSFLWNEQFF
abundance: NA
j_gene: TRBJ2-1
d_gene: NA
v_gene: TRBV12-3/TRBV12-4

CDR3nt: TGTGCCAGCAGTGAAGCGCTTCAGGGACTCGGAACTAATGAAAAACTGTTTTTT
CDR3aa: CASSEALQGLGTNEKLFF
abundance: NA
j_gene: TRBJ1-4
d_gene: NA
v_gene: TRBV2

CDR3nt: TGCAGTGCTAGAGCCTCTCAGGGGCTGGGGTATGGCTACACCTTC
CDR3aa: CSARASQGLGYGYTF
abundance: NA
j_gene: TRBJ1-2
d_gene: NA
v_gene: TRBV20-1

CDR3nt: TGCAGCCCAGGGGGCCGGGGTGTAAGGACTGAAGCTTTCTTT
CDR3aa: CSPGGRGVRTEAFF
abundance: NA
j_gene: TRBJ1-1
d_gene: TRBD1
v_gene: TRBV20-1

CDR3nt: TGTGCCACCAGTGAGGGGGGGCACGAGCAGTACTTC
CDR3aa: CATSEGGHEQYF
abundance: once
j_gene: TRBJ2-7
d_gene: NA
v_gene: TRBV24-1

CDR3nt: TGTGCCAGCAGCCCCGGGACTAGCGGGATGGAGACCCAGTACTTC
CDR3aa: CASSPGTSGMETQYF
abundance: many
j_gene: TRBJ2-5
d_gene: TRBD2
v_gene: TRBV11-3

CDR3nt: TGTGCTACCTGCCGGGGGAGCAATCAGCCCCAGCATTTT
CDR3aa: CATCRGSNQPQHF
abundance: NA
j_gene: TRBJ1-5
d_gene: NA
v_gene: TRBV24-1